Following are 10 T cell receptor beta chains from one sample sequenced in a study of blood T cell repertoires in COVID-19. Libraries were prepared by immunoSEQ multiplex PCR; TCRdb keeps only in-frame clonotypes and omits some of them. Among 100,000 to 150,000 clones, over 55% were seen once, and the ten largest hold over 2%. The sample was peripheral blood. These receptors were taken from a woman in her 70s with acute or convalescent COVID-19.

V usage is TRBV11-2 and J usage is TRBJ2-1; TRBD2 matches 7 bases. This CDR3 comprises 16 residues. Germline V gives CDR1 SGHAT, CDR2 FQNNGV. After removal of 2 bases from V and 2 bases from J, the junction contained 6 bases not matched to a gene. In DNA form, the CDR3 reads TGTGCCAGCAGCTTATCGGGCGGGAGCGCCTACAATGAGCAGTTCTTC. Translating gives CASSLSGGSAYNEQFF.

This rearrangement joins TRBV11-3 to TRBJ2-1, with TRBD1 as a possible D gene (6 bases). V was pared by 5 bases and J by 6 bases, with 11 bases between. Germline CDR1 reads SGHNT; CDR2 reads YENEEA. CDR3 size: 13 residues. The CDR3 protein is CASSRGGPNEQFF. The CDR3 DNA reads as TGTGCCAGCAGCCGAGGGGGTCCCAATGAGCAGTTCTTC. The full variable domain, rest sourced from reference TRBV11-3 and TRBJ2-1, is EAGVVQSPRYKIIEKKQPVAFWCNPISGHNTLYWYLQNLGQGPELLIRYENEEAVDDSQLPKDRFSAERLKGVDSTLKIQPAELGDSAVYLCASSRGGPNEQFFGPGTRLTVL.

This clone came up once. The chain joins TRBV6-2 or TRBV6-3 to TRBJ2-1; 10 bases map to TRBD1. This CDR3 is built from 15 residues. Trimming cost V 4 bases and J 3 bases; bases outside gene matches: 3. Looked up from germline, CDR1 is MNHEY and CDR2 is SVGEGT. CDR3 coding DNA: TGTGCCAGCAGTTTTGGACAGGGGGTCTACAATGAGCAGTTCTTC. Translated, it gives CASSFGQGVYNEQFF.

CDR3 sequence: CAISNTGARNEQFF. CDR3 in DNA: TGTGCCATCAGCAACACAGGGGCTCGGAATGAGCAGTTCTTC. The genes are TRBV10-3 and TRBJ2-1; 7 nucleotides align to TRBD1. Germline CDR1 ENHRY, CDR2 SYGVKD. V dropped 6 bases and J dropped 7; count of bases not matched to a gene: 9. The CDR3 runs 14 residues.

This chain links TRBV14 with TRBJ1-2; a weak D match, TRBD1 (6 bases). Trimming shortened V by 0 bases and J by 2 bases, and 10 bases separated the two germline ends. From germline, CDR1 is SGHDN and CDR2 FVKESK. The CDR3 covers 15 residues. The CDR3 sequence is CASSQDRGGNYGYTF. The DNA for the CDR3 is TGTGCCAGCAGCCAAGACAGGGGAGGGAACTATGGCTACACCTTC.

The sample holds one count of this clone. This chain links TRBV28 with TRBJ1-2; unclear D gene. The V end lost 2 bases, the J end lost 4 bases, and 8 bases lay between the germline ends. The CDR3 length is 13 residues. Per the germline V gene, CDR1 is MDHEN and CDR2 is SYDVKM. CDR3 in DNA: TGTGCCAGCAGTTTAAGCAGGATCTATGGCTACACCTTC. Translated: CASSLSRIYGYTF.

This chain uses TRBV27 with TRBJ1-2; 10 positions match TRBD1. The CDR3 totals 16 residues. The germline V gene encodes CDR1 MNHEY and CDR2 SMNVEV (reference sequence). Trimming cost V 4 bases and J 3 bases; bases outside gene matches: 8. The DNA of the CDR3 is TGTGCCAGCAGTTCGCCCGGACAGGGGGGATACTATGGCTACACCTTC. Its translation is CASSSPGQGGYYGYTF.

This chain connects TRBV4-2 to TRBJ2-7, with D possibly matching TRBD1 (6 bases). Trimming removed 0 bases at V and 4 bases at J, with 19 bases between. Germline V gene lookup returns CDR1 LGHNA and CDR2 YNFKEQ. CDR3 size: 17 residues. The CDR3 coding sequence is TGTGCCAGCAGCCAAGACCCACGGGCGAAAGGGGGTTACGAGCAGTACTTC. The encoded protein is CASSQDPRAKGGYEQYF.

This clone came up a few times. The chain links TRBV3-1 (or the pseudogene TRBV3-2) to TRBJ1-2, with D perhaps matching TRBD1 (5 bases). V lost 4 bases to trimming and J lost 4 bases, with 13 bases between them. Germline assignment: CDR1 LGHDT and CDR2 YNNKEL (reference sequence). CDR3 size: 14 residues. CDR3 region: CASSLRRGSYGYTF. For the CDR3, the DNA is TGTGCCAGCAGCCTAAGAAGGGGCAGCTATGGCTACACCTTC.

The chain couples TRBV30 to TRBJ1-2; 7 bases map to TRBD1. V shed 5 bases and J 4 bases; nucleotides not matched to a gene: 4. Germline CDR1 and CDR2: GTSNPN and SVGIG (reference sequence). The CDR3 length is 12 residues. Here the CDR3 DNA reads TGTGCCTGGTGGGGACAGACCTATGGCTACACCTTC. It codes for CAWWGQTYGYTF.